A selection of T cell receptor beta chains follows, all from one sample in a study of early T cells in non-severe SARS-CoV-2 infection. TCRdb independently ran MiXCR on the 5' RACE reads; one entry per CDR3 protein. The sample includes tens of thousands of distinct CDR3 sequences, 3.5% to 5% of them seen just once. Sequencing was done on a sample of whole blood. These TCRs come from an adult who was a healthcare worker with PCR-confirmed SARS-CoV-2 infection or an uninfected control (not recorded which). The CDR3 runs from the conserved cysteine through the conserved F or W. A D gene is named only where the DNA matches it firmly.

d_gene: -; j_gene: TRBJ2-1; v_gene: TRBV19; CDR3aa: CASSLSRGADEQFF
d_gene: TRBD2; j_gene: TRBJ2-5; v_gene: TRBV20-1; CDR3aa: CSARDPQLAGETQYF
d_gene: -; j_gene: TRBJ2-1; v_gene: TRBV9; CDR3aa: CASSVSTHNEQFF
d_gene: -; j_gene: TRBJ1-1; v_gene: TRBV6-1; CDR3aa: CASSWGQNTEAFF
d_gene: -; j_gene: TRBJ1-4; v_gene: TRBV6-1; CDR3aa: CASSVGDVEKLFF
d_gene: -; j_gene: TRBJ1-2; v_gene: TRBV25-1; CDR3aa: CASSETYGYTF
d_gene: -; j_gene: TRBJ2-7; v_gene: TRBV7-8; CDR3aa: CASSLNSRDYEQYF
d_gene: TRBD1; j_gene: TRBJ1-5; v_gene: TRBV5-4; CDR3aa: CASSLGTGGQPQHF
d_gene: TRBD1; j_gene: TRBJ2-5; v_gene: TRBV20-1; CDR3aa: CSATTLGQQETQYF
d_gene: -; j_gene: TRBJ2-1; v_gene: TRBV7-9; CDR3aa: CASSPWDTRAYNEQFF
d_gene: -; j_gene: TRBJ2-7; v_gene: TRBV4-1; CDR3aa: CASSQETVYEQYF
d_gene: -; j_gene: TRBJ2-1; v_gene: TRBV7-9; CDR3aa: CASSFSTWGEYNEQFF
d_gene: -; j_gene: TRBJ2-1; v_gene: TRBV5-4; CDR3aa: CASSLEPLPNDEQFF
d_gene: TRBD1; j_gene: TRBJ1-1; v_gene: TRBV3-1; CDR3aa: CASSLDPGGTEAFF
d_gene: TRBD1; j_gene: TRBJ2-5; v_gene: TRBV7-9; CDR3aa: CASSPWTGDETQYF
d_gene: -; j_gene: TRBJ1-1; v_gene: TRBV4-1; CDR3aa: CASSQDPDGHTEAFF
d_gene: TRBD2; j_gene: TRBJ2-3; v_gene: TRBV20-1; CDR3aa: CSASGTSATDTQYF
d_gene: -; j_gene: TRBJ1-4; v_gene: TRBV9; CDR3aa: CASSLTSHRAEKLFF
d_gene: -; j_gene: TRBJ1-1; v_gene: TRBV29-1; CDR3aa: CSVEIPFADTEAFF
d_gene: -; j_gene: TRBJ2-5; v_gene: TRBV2; CDR3aa: CASGSGIETQYF
d_gene: -; j_gene: TRBJ2-3; v_gene: TRBV20-1; CDR3aa: CSASVAFAPDTQYF
d_gene: -; j_gene: TRBJ1-1; v_gene: TRBV10-3; CDR3aa: CAISEAGRRDTEAFF
d_gene: TRBD1; j_gene: TRBJ1-5; v_gene: TRBV5-5; CDR3aa: CASSLSGTGNQPQHF
d_gene: TRBD1; j_gene: TRBJ2-1; v_gene: TRBV7-8; CDR3aa: CASRDRGRNEQFF
d_gene: TRBD1; j_gene: TRBJ1-2; v_gene: TRBV20-1; CDR3aa: CSAATNYRGGFYGYTF
d_gene: -; j_gene: TRBJ1-1; v_gene: TRBV12-3/TRBV12-4; CDR3aa: CASSFGTEAFF
d_gene: -; j_gene: TRBJ1-1; v_gene: TRBV20-1; CDR3aa: CSALNRDTEAFF
d_gene: -; j_gene: TRBJ1-2; v_gene: TRBV29-1; CDR3aa: CSGGGDGYTF
d_gene: -; j_gene: TRBJ2-3; v_gene: TRBV20-1; CDR3aa: CGARDLRGPSTDTQYF
d_gene: TRBD2; j_gene: TRBJ2-1; v_gene: TRBV20-1; CDR3aa: CSAMAFSGGPQGEQFF
d_gene: -; j_gene: TRBJ2-7; v_gene: TRBV3-1; CDR3aa: CASSQVSYEQYF
d_gene: TRBD1; j_gene: TRBJ2-7; v_gene: TRBV20-1; CDR3aa: CSARSNRGPFYEQYF
d_gene: -; j_gene: TRBJ1-2; v_gene: TRBV6-2/TRBV6-3; CDR3aa: CASKESGSNYGYTF
d_gene: TRBD2; j_gene: TRBJ2-3; v_gene: TRBV5-1; CDR3aa: CASSLLAGATDTQYF
d_gene: TRBD2; j_gene: TRBJ2-1; v_gene: TRBV7-3; CDR3aa: CASSITSGGTYEQFF
d_gene: -; j_gene: TRBJ2-3; v_gene: TRBV29-1; CDR3aa: CSVGDTSTDTQYF
d_gene: TRBD1; j_gene: TRBJ1-6; v_gene: TRBV11-2; CDR3aa: CASSTGGGRGGSPLHF
d_gene: -; j_gene: TRBJ2-1; v_gene: TRBV9; CDR3aa: CASSVRDSYNEQFF
d_gene: -; j_gene: TRBJ1-2; v_gene: TRBV29-1; CDR3aa: CSVEKGLEGYTF
d_gene: TRBD2; j_gene: TRBJ2-1; v_gene: TRBV7-2; CDR3aa: CASSLVWLAENEQFF
d_gene: TRBD1; j_gene: TRBJ1-2; v_gene: TRBV12-3/TRBV12-4; CDR3aa: CASSRAAGGNYGYTF
d_gene: -; j_gene: TRBJ2-5; v_gene: TRBV6-1; CDR3aa: CASSWETQYF
d_gene: -; j_gene: TRBJ2-7; v_gene: TRBV12-2; CDR3aa: CASRLARGFSYEQYF
d_gene: -; j_gene: TRBJ2-4; v_gene: TRBV28; CDR3aa: CASSSGSYIQYF
d_gene: TRBD2; j_gene: TRBJ2-3; v_gene: TRBV11-2; CDR3aa: CASSARTSGISTDTQYF
d_gene: TRBD1; j_gene: TRBJ1-2; v_gene: TRBV15; CDR3aa: CATRVDRANYGYTF
d_gene: -; j_gene: TRBJ1-1; v_gene: TRBV9; CDR3aa: CASSVDRMNTEAFF
d_gene: -; j_gene: TRBJ2-3; v_gene: TRBV29-1; CDR3aa: CSVEAGARTDTQYF
d_gene: -; j_gene: TRBJ2-5; v_gene: TRBV3-2; CDR3aa: CASSQVNNQETQYF
d_gene: TRBD1; j_gene: TRBJ2-5; v_gene: TRBV5-1; CDR3aa: CASRRGLQETQYF
d_gene: -; j_gene: TRBJ2-5; v_gene: TRBV3-1; CDR3aa: CASSQGQGGETQYF